The 23 T cell receptor beta chains below come from one sample, sequenced in a study of neoadjuvant anti-PD-1 for oral cavity cancer (dated by TCRdb to the early 2020s). The library was obtained by the immunoSEQ multiplex PCR assay. TCRdb retrieved this table from immuneACCESS and kept in-frame rearrangements only. Not all clones are present; in checked studies, unresolved V genes account for under half, and no reason is known for the remainder. This sample is represented by approximately 10,000 clones; about three fifths of them were singletons. The top ten clones comprise about 4.5% of the sample. The time point label corresponds to: after neoadjuvant nivolumab, at surgical resection. Material: PBMCs, obtained after nivolumab (anti-PD-1) treatment. The receptors here all came from a person between 35 and 79 years old with oral cavity squamous cell carcinoma.

The V call is TRBV5-4, the J call TRBJ1-1; D possibly corresponds to TRBD1 (5 bases). Trimming removed 4 bases from V and 5 bases from J, with 15 bases in between. The CDR3 covers 14 residues. CDR1 and CDR2 from the germline V gene are SGHNT and YYREEE (reference sequence). CDR3 DNA sequence: TGTGCCAGCAGCCCACAGGTCCCCGGGACTGAAGCTTTCTTT. It encodes CASSPQVPGTEAFF.

The table lists this clone with a count of one. The gene calls are TRBV6-5 and TRBJ1-1; D gene unclear. This CDR3 is 14 amino acids long. V was trimmed by 10 bases and J by 1 base, leaving 16 bases between them. Germline CDR1 is MNHEY and CDR2 is SVGAGI. In DNA, the CDR3 is TGTGCCACCTTAGGGTCTTCTTCGAACACTGAAGCTTTCTTT. It translates to CATLGSSSNTEAFF.

This clone was counted only a few times. The rearrangement uses TRBV28 and TRBJ1-2; the match to TRBD1 covers 7 bases. CDR3 length equals 14 residues. V gave up 3 bases and J gave up 3 bases; unmatched junction bases: 4. In germline, CDR1 is MDHEN, CDR2 SYDVKM. CDR3 in DNA: TGTGCCAGCAGTTTCCCTACAGGGGACTATGGCTACACCTTC. It translates to CASSFPTGDYGYTF.

This chain links TRBV4-1 with TRBJ1-2, with D uncertain. This CDR3 region has 14 residues. Germline CDR1 MGHRA, CDR2 YSYEKL. Between the trimmed V and J ends, which lost 1 base and 2 bases, there was a span of 8 bases. The CDR3 DNA reads TGCGCCAGCAGCCAAGTTGGACGGAACTATGGCTACACCTTC. It is translated as CASSQVGRNYGYTF.

The V call is TRBV18, the J call TRBJ1-1, with 11 nucleotides matching TRBD1. CDR3 length: 15 amino acids. CDR1 is KGHSH and CDR2 is LQKENI in the germline V gene. The V and J ends lost 4 bases and 3 bases, in that order; junction bases with no gene match: 4. CDR3 nucleotides: TGTGCCAGCTCACGGCTGGGACAGGGGGACACTGAAGCTTTCTTT. It encodes CASSRLGQGDTEAFF.

Only one count was recorded for this clone. The gene calls are TRBV7-9 and TRBJ1-6; possibly TRBD1 for D (5 bases). Trimming took off 5 bases at V and 5 bases at J, with 13 bases between the two ends. The CDR3 covers 15 residues. CDR1 and CDR2 (germline): SEHNR, FQNEAQ (reference sequence). The CDR3 nucleotides are TGTGCCAGCAGCCGGGACTCTAGAAATAATTCACCCCTCCACTTT. This translates into CASSRDSRNNSPLHF.

The chain is built from TRBV5-6 and TRBJ1-1; no firm D call. V shed 5 bases and J shed 4 bases, with 9 bases lying between them. Germline-derived CDR1 and CDR2 are SGHDT and YYEEEE. The length of the CDR3 is 12 residues. The CDR3 region has the DNA TGTGCCAGCAGGCTGGTAGGCACTGAAGCTTTCTTT. Its protein product is CASRLVGTEAFF.

This rearrangement joins TRBV7-3 to TRBJ1-2, with 7 bases fitting TRBD1. V was pared by 0 bases and J by 4 bases, with 5 bases of the junction left unmatched. Germline V gene lookup returns CDR1 SGHTA and CDR2 FQGTGA. CDR3 length: 15 amino acids. CDR3 sequence: CASSLTGGGSYGYTF. As DNA, the CDR3 is TGTGCCAGCAGCTTAACAGGGGGCGGGAGCTATGGCTACACCTTC.

This chain uses TRBV10-2 with TRBJ1-1; 9 bases line up with TRBD1. After removal of 6 bases from V and 7 bases from J, the junction contained 6 bases not matched to a gene. This CDR3 comprises 13 residues. Germline CDR1 and CDR2: WSHSY and SAAADI. CDR3 loop: CASRSTGGLEAFF. CDR3 in DNA: TGCGCCAGCAGGTCCACAGGGGGCCTTGAAGCTTTCTTT.

The rearrangement uses TRBV5-5 and TRBJ2-7; D ambiguous. Germline CDR1 reads SGHKS; CDR2 reads YYEKEE (reference sequence). CDR3 size: 15 residues. The germline V and J ends were trimmed by 1 base and 1 base, with 12 bases remaining between them. In DNA form, the CDR3 reads TGTGCCAGCAGCTTGACGACCGGAGAATCCTACGAGCAGTACTTC. This gives the protein CASSLTTGESYEQYF.

With respect to this clone: One end of the junction does not line up with germline, which may come from a read error. The chain carries TRBV29-1 and TRBJ1-1, with a weak D call TRBD1 (5 bases). CDR1 is SQVTM, CDR2 ANQGSEA, per germline. This CDR3 has 12 residues. The chain's CDR3 is CSVEEKGARRIF. In DNA form, the CDR3 reads TGCAGCGTTGAAGAAAAAGGGGCCAGGAGAATCTTT.

This rearrangement joins TRBV18 to TRBJ2-7; D gene uncertain. Trimming left V 3 bases short and J 3 bases short, with 9 bases between. This CDR3 is built from 13 residues. Per germline, CDR1 KGHSH and CDR2 LQKENI. CDR3: CASSPPDGYEQYF. CDR3 nucleotides: TGTGCCAGCTCACCTCCGGACGGCTACGAGCAGTACTTC.

This clone was seen more than once but under ten times. The CDR3 sequence is CASSQDTNTEAFF. CDR3 DNA: TGTGCCAGCAGCCAGGACACGAACACTGAAGCTTTCTTT. This sequence joins TRBV4-2 and TRBJ1-1; the D gene is possibly TRBD1 (5 bases). CDR1 LGHNA and CDR2 YNFKEQ come from the germline V gene. V gave up 3 bases and J gave up 1 base, with 6 bases separating them. This CDR3 contains 13 residues.

The chain combines TRBV18 with TRBJ2-2; TRBD1 might be the D (6 bases). The germline gives CDR1 KGHSH, CDR2 LQKENI. Between the trimmed V and J ends, which lost 3 bases and 1 base, there was a span of 12 bases. The CDR3 sequence is 16 residues long. CDR3 in amino acids: CASSPRATGNTGELFF. CDR3 coding DNA: TGTGCCAGCTCACCTCGGGCGACAGGGAACACCGGGGAGCTGTTTTTT.

This chain connects TRBV7-3 to TRBJ2-1; 7 bases are a match to TRBD2. Trimming took 2 bases from V and 11 from J; bases not matched to a gene: 12. The germline V gene has CDR1 SGHTA and CDR2 FQGTGA. This CDR3 is 15 amino acids long. CDR3 coding DNA: TGTGCCAGCAGCTTAGGTGGCGGGAGAGGATCGAAGCAGTTCTTC. Translation gives CASSLGGGRGSKQFF.

This sequence joins TRBV6-4 and TRBJ1-5; TRBD1 is a possible D gene (6 bases). This CDR3 spans 15 amino acids. The germline CDR1 and CDR2 sequences are MRHNA and SNTAGT. The V gene lost 6 bases and the J gene lost 2 bases, with 14 bases spanning the gap. In nucleotides, the CDR3 is TGTGCCAGCAGCCCCGAGGCAGGGGGCAATCAGCCCCAGCATTTT. Amino acids: CASSPEAGGNQPQHF.

This sequence joins TRBV6-5 and TRBJ1-1; D not certain. Germline V CDR1 and CDR2: MNHEY, SVGAGI. This CDR3 is built from 13 residues. V was trimmed by 1 base and J by 4 bases, leaving 7 bases between them. The CDR3 DNA is TGTGCCAGCAGTTACTTGACGGCCACTGAAGCTTTCTTT. It specifies CASSYLTATEAFF.

The chain is built from TRBV5-1 and TRBJ2-5, with TRBD1 identical over 9 bases. CDR1 is SGHRS and CDR2 is YFSETQ in the germline V gene. J lost 7 bases, V lost 0 bases, and 1 base had no gene match. The CDR3 loop spans 13 amino acids. The CDR3 DNA follows: TGCGCCAGCAGCTTGGGACAGGGGGGGACCCAGTACTTC. Protein sequence: CASSLGQGGTQYF.

The chain links TRBV12-5 to TRBJ1-1, with D hard to call. Germline CDR1 LGHNT, CDR2 FRNRAP. This CDR3 spans 12 amino acids. The V end was cut by 4 bases, the J end by 0 bases, with 3 bases between. CDR3 in DNA: TGTGCTAGTGGTTGGATGAACACTGAAGCTTTCTTT. Translation gives CASGWMNTEAFF.

V usage is TRBV2 and J usage is TRBJ1-6; D is possibly TRBD1 (5 bases). The CDR3 is 12 amino acids. Trimming took 7 bases from V and 11 from J, leaving 12 bases between them. CDR1 SNHLY and CDR2 FYNNEI come from the germline V gene. CDR3: CASMGGVPPLHF. CDR3 in DNA: TGTGCCAGCATGGGGGGAGTGCCACCCCTCCACTTT.

V is TRBV7-3 and J is TRBJ2-3; possible D gene TRBD2, 5 bases. The CDR3 length is 16 residues. Germline-derived CDR1 and CDR2 are SGHTA and FQGTGA. V was shortened by 5 bases and J by 1 base, with 16 bases between the two germline ends. The CDR3 nucleotides read TGTGCCAGCAGCACGTCGACGGGGAGTGGCACAGATACGCAGTATTTT. Translating it yields CASSTSTGSGTDTQYF.

As regards this clone: The sample holds other DNA sequences that translate to the same CDR3. The chain is built from TRBV6-1 and TRBJ1-2, with D tentatively TRBD1 (5 bases). Per the germline V gene, CDR1 is MNHNS and CDR2 is SASEGT. V gave up 2 bases and J gave up 8 bases, with 12 bases separating them. The CDR3 has 13 amino acids. CDR3 sequence reads: CASSETGLGGYTF. The CDR3 nucleotides read TGTGCCAGCAGTGAAACAGGCCTGGGAGGCTACACCTTC.

This chain connects TRBV5-1 to TRBJ2-5; TRBD2 matches 8 bases. This CDR3 spans 15 amino acids. Germline V gene data show CDR1 as SGHRS and CDR2 as YFSETQ. V was pared by 10 bases and J by 1 base, with 12 bases of the junction left unmatched. The CDR3 here is CACGRAGGFQETQYF. CDR3 DNA sequence: TGCGCCTGTGGAAGGGCGGGGGGTTTCCAAGAGACCCAGTACTTC.